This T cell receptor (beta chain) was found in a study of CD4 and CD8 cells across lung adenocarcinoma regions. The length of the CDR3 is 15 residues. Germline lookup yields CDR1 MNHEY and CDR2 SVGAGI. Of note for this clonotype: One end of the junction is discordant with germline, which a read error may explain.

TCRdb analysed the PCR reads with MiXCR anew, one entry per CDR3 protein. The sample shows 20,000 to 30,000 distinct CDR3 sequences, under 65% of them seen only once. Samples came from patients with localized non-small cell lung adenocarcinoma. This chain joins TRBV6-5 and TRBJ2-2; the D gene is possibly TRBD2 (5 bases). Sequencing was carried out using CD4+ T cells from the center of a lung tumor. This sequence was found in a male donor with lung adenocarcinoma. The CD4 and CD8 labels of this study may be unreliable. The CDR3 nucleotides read TGTGCCAGCAGACTCCAGTCCGGGATTACAGAGGAGCTGTATTTT. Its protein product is CASRLQSGITEELYF.